This T cell receptor beta chain is drawn from a study of cytomegalovirus exposure and HLA in healthy donors. General observations from the study: Exclusion applied to some V segments, including TRBV6-2 and TRBV6-3, as they were indistinguishable.

The V and J ends lost 1 base and 3 bases, in that order; junction bases with no gene match: 5. The CDR3 is 16 amino acids. The V gene's germline CDR1 is MGHRA and CDR2 YSYEKL. The PCR was carried out with 60 Vbeta primers and 13 Jbeta primers. Using immunoSEQ multiplex PCR, the repertoire was profiled, and TCRdb retains in-frame clones only, with some absent. The sample comprises some 210,000 clones, approximately 80% of which are singletons, and approximately 10% rests with the top ten. About this clone: The antigen is undetermined.

Input material: PBMCs. The V and J genes are TRBV4-1 and TRBJ2-2; 7 nucleotides match TRBD1. The TCR sequence derives from a woman aged 50 to 60 in good health and CMV-seropositive. The CDR3 reads CASSQAGRGYTGELFF. The DNA for the CDR3 is TGCGCCAGCAGCCAAGCTGGCAGGGGGTACACCGGGGAGCTGTTTTTT.